The rows below give T cell receptor beta chains drawn from one sample of a study of blood T cells in healthy people across ages. TCRdb reprocessed the 5' RACE reads via MiXCR and lists one record per CDR3 protein. The table lists 1.5 million or so distinct CDR3 sequences, approximately 39% of them singletons. Sequences were obtained from blood. These receptors all stem from a woman under 30 in good health. CDR3s include the opening cysteine and the closing phenylalanine or tryptophan. A D gene is named only where the DNA matches it firmly. A clone size is listed for some rows: how often the clone was seen (once, few, many), or a class if it is expanded.

-	TRBJ2-7	11	-	TRBV27	CASQTGYEQYF	TGTGCCAGCCAGACGGGGTACGAGCAGTACTTC
-	TRBJ2-1	13	-	TRBV6-1	CASRVGGGNEQFF	TGTGCCAGCAGGGTGGGGGGAGGCAATGAGCAGTTCTTC
TRBD1	TRBJ2-4	14	-	TRBV20-1	CSARVLTGIDIQYF	TGCAGTGCTAGGGTACTGACAGGGATAGACATTCAGTACTTC
-	TRBJ1-4	20	-	TRBV20-1	CSARDWGTPGGTATNEKLFF	TGCAGTGCTAGAGATTGGGGGACACCCGGAGGTACGGCAACTAATGAAAAACTGTTTTTT
TRBD2	TRBJ2-4	19	-	TRBV6-2/TRBV6-3	CASRPPGLDPTIAKNIQYF	TGTGCCAGCAGGCCGCCGGGACTAGACCCAACCATAGCCAAAAACATTCAGTACTTC
TRBD1	TRBJ1-1	15	-	TRBV12-3/TRBV12-4	CASSLVDRAGTEAFF	TGTGCCAGCAGTTTAGTCGACAGGGCAGGCACTGAAGCTTTCTTT
TRBD1	TRBJ1-2	14	-	TRBV25-1	CASRSTGTGLRYTF	TGTGCCAGCAGGTCTACCGGGACAGGGTTACGCTACACCTTC
TRBD1	TRBJ1-2	14	-	TRBV20-1	CSARVSGTGSLCTF	TGCAGTGCTAGAGTCTCCGGGACAGGGAGTCTATGCACCTTC
-	TRBJ1-2	13	few	TRBV20-1	CSARPQGWAGYTF	TGCAGTGCTAGGCCCCAGGGGTGGGCTGGCTACACCTTC
-	TRBJ1-1	15	-	TRBV20-1	CSARGGGNLNTEAFF	TGCAGTGCTAGAGGGGGGGGTAATTTGAACACTGAAGCTTTCTTT
-	TRBJ2-4	15	few	TRBV25-1	CASSESRGAKNIQYF	TGTGCCAGCAGTGAATCTAGGGGAGCCAAAAACATTCAGTACTTC
-	TRBJ2-1	15	-	TRBV7-9	CASSPTRGRDDEQFF	TGTGCCAGCAGCCCTACCAGGGGCAGGGACGATGAGCAGTTCTTC
-	TRBJ2-4	14	few	TRBV7-9	CASSPPSLGSEQYF	TGTGCCAGCAGCCCACCTAGTTTAGGGTCTGAGCAGTACTTC
-	TRBJ1-4	13	-	TRBV21-1	CASSERGNEKLFF	TGTGCCAGCAGCGAGAGGGGTAATGAAAAACTGTTTTTT
-	TRBJ2-5	11	-	TRBV20-1	CSAQGRNEQYF	TGCAGTGCTCAGGGTAGGAATGAGCAGTACTTC
-	TRBJ2-5	15	few	TRBV7-2	CASSLVWTAQETQYF	TGTGCCAGCAGCTTAGTCTGGACAGCACAAGAGACCCAGTACTTC
-	TRBJ2-3	11	once	TRBV19	CASSGDEGQYF	TGTGCCAGTAGCGGGGATGAGGGGCAGTATTTT
-	TRBJ2-3	13	few	TRBV5-6	CASSVTNTDTQYF	TGTGCCAGCAGCGTTACTAACACAGATACGCAGTATTTT
-	TRBJ1-6	16	few	TRBV27	CASSHKGATYNSPLHF	TGTGCCAGCAGCCACAAAGGGGCTACCTATAATTCACCCCTCCACTTT
-	TRBJ2-7	11	-	TRBV10-3	CAISEDKWQYF	TGTGCCATCAGTGAGGATAAGTGGCAGTACTTC
-	TRBJ1-1	13	-	TRBV5-1	CASSPTENVEAFF	TGCGCCAGCAGCCCGACAGAAAATGTTGAAGCTTTCTTT
-	TRBJ1-2	14	few	TRBV7-2	CASSEITGMYGYTF	TGTGCCAGCAGCGAGATCACAGGGATGTATGGCTACACCTTC
-	TRBJ2-7	14	many	TRBV28	CASSERQLTYEQYF	TGTGCCAGCAGTGAAAGACAGTTAACCTACGAGCAGTACTTC
-	TRBJ1-1	15	-	TRBV25-1	CASSEGGRMNTEAFF	TGTGCCAGCAGTGAGGGGGGAAGAATGAACACTGAAGCTTTCTTT
-	TRBJ2-1	11	-	TRBV30	CAGSVLSEQFF	TGTGCCGGGAGTGTACTTTCTGAGCAGTTCTTC
-	TRBJ2-3	14	once	TRBV4-2	CASSQDPSLDTQYF	TGTGCCAGCAGCCAAGACCCTAGTTTGGATACGCAGTATTTT
TRBD2	TRBJ2-5	15	-	TRBV20-1	CSATQTSGSTETQYF	TGCAGTGCTACCCAGACTAGCGGGAGTACAGAGACCCAGTACTTC
-	TRBJ1-1	16	-	TRBV28	CASSLVSAEPNTEAFF	TGTGCCAGCAGTTTAGTTTCCGCGGAGCCGAACACTGAAGCTTTCTTT
-	TRBJ1-2	13	once	TRBV28	CASSPYRGYDYTF	TGTGCCAGCAGTCCATATAGGGGCTATGACTACACCTTC
TRBD1	TRBJ1-2	16	-	TRBV27	CASSAIGTGGDYGYTF	TGTGCCAGCAGTGCGATCGGGACAGGGGGCGATTATGGCTACACCTTC
TRBD2	TRBJ2-7	13	many	TRBV10-3	CAISGSLAGAQYF	TGTGCCATCAGTGGGTCCCTAGCGGGGGCGCAGTACTTC
-	TRBJ1-5	19	-	TRBV4-2	CASSQGGNRVEMSNQPQHF	TGTGCCAGCAGCCAAGGGGGAAACAGGGTGGAAATGAGCAATCAGCCCCAGCATTTT
-	TRBJ1-2	14	-	TRBV7-9	CASSVEQLSYGYTF	TGTGCCAGCAGCGTAGAACAGCTAAGCTATGGCTACACCTTC
-	TRBJ2-7	11	-	TRBV20-1	CSATNLAGQYF	TGCAGTGCTACCAATCTGGCGGGGCAGTACTTC
-	TRBJ1-1	17	-	TRBV4-1	CASSQVGDQAMNTEAFF	TGCGCCAGCAGCCAAGTAGGTGACCAGGCGATGAACACTGAAGCTTTCTTT
-	TRBJ2-7	13	-	TRBV6-2/TRBV6-3	CASSDLELYEQYF	TGTGCCAGCAGTGACTTGGAGCTTTACGAGCAGTACTTC
TRBD2	TRBJ2-5	16	few	TRBV2	CASSPGLAGPKETQYF	TGTGCCAGCAGTCCCGGACTAGCGGGACCTAAAGAGACCCAGTACTTC
TRBD1	TRBJ1-2	16	-	TRBV7-9	CASSLALRQGIYGYTF	TGTGCCAGCAGCTTGGCCTTGAGACAGGGAATCTATGGCTACACCTTC
-	TRBJ2-7	11	-	TRBV2	CASSDSGEQYF	TGTGCCAGCAGTGATTCGGGTGAGCAGTACTTC
-	TRBJ1-6	16	few	TRBV10-3	CAISESRAGLNSPLHF	TGTGCCATCAGTGAGTCGAGGGCAGGTTTAAATTCACCCCTCCACTTT
-	TRBJ2-5	16	-	TRBV7-2	CASSFQWSGMQETQYF	TGTGCCAGCAGCTTCCAATGGTCCGGAATGCAAGAGACCCAGTACTTC
-	TRBJ2-1	15	-	TRBV28	CASSFTQGYYNEQFF	TGTGCCAGCAGTTTCACCCAGGGCTACTACAATGAGCAGTTCTTC
TRBD2	TRBJ2-7	18	-	TRBV5-1	CASRREGSGSWNSYEQYF	TGCGCCAGCAGAAGGGAAGGTAGCGGGAGTTGGAATAGCTACGAGCAGTACTTC
-	TRBJ1-2	14	-	TRBV6-2/TRBV6-3	CASSTPGSLYGYTF	TGTGCCAGCAGTACTCCGGGATCCCTATATGGCTACACCTTC
-	TRBJ2-7	17	-	TRBV6-6	CASSPTVEGINSYEQYF	TGTGCCAGCAGCCCTACCGTGGAGGGCATCAACTCCTACGAGCAGTACTTC
-	TRBJ1-2	12	many	TRBV12-3/TRBV12-4	CASSSGLYGYTF	TGTGCCAGCAGCTCGGGGCTCTATGGCTACACCTTC
TRBD2	TRBJ2-1	19	few	TRBV15	CATSRRSGLAGRSYNEQFF	TGTGCCACCAGCAGAAGAAGTGGACTAGCGGGAAGGTCCTACAATGAGCAGTTCTTC
-	TRBJ2-4	15	few	TRBV6-5	CASSYTLGLHHIQYF	TGTGCCAGCAGTTACACCCTCGGACTCCATCACATTCAGTACTTC